The sequence of this TCR beta chain was determined in a study of OX40 agonist ivuxolimab in advanced cancers. Profiled with immunoSEQ multiplex PCR; TCRdb holds only in-frame clones, not every one. This sample has about 50,000 clones, with about 86% found just once. The CDR3 is 12 amino acids. The germline gives CDR1 MDHEN, CDR2 SYDVKM. Trimming shortened V by 5 bases and J by 4 bases, and 8 bases separated the two germline ends. The clonotype was recovered from an adult with an advanced solid tumor such as melanoma, head and neck, liver or kidney cancer. Sample: CD4+ or CD8+ T cells sorted from blood, taken in a trial of the OX40 agonist ivuxolimab. V gene TRBV28 combines with J gene TRBJ1-2; no clear D. CDR3 region: CASSDGSYGYTF. CDR3 DNA sequence: TGTGCCAGCAGTGACGGATCCTATGGCTACACCTTC.